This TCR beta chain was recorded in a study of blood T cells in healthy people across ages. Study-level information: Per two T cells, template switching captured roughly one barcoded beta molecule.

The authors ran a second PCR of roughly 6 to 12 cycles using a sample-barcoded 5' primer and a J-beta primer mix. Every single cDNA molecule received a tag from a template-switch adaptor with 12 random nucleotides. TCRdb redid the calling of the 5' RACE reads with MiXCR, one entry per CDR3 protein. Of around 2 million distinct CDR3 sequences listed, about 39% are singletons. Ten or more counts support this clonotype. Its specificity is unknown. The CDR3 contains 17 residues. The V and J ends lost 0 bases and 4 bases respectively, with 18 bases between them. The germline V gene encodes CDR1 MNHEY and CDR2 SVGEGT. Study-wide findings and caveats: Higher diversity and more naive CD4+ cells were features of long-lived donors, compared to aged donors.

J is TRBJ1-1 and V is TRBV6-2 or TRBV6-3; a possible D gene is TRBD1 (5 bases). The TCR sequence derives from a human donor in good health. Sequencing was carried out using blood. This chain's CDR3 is CASSYSMLLQGGTEAFF. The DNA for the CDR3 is TGTGCCAGCAGTTACTCGATGTTGCTCCAGGGCGGCACTGAAGCTTTCTTT.